These 14 T cell receptor beta chains originate from one sample sequenced in a study of human T cells and chemical hapten exposure. Noted time point: pre-sensitization, week 0. The treatment was: therapeutic diphenylcyclopropenone sensitization with weekly scalp DPC. Each CDR3 protein is one row after TCRdb ran MiXCR on the RACE reads. The table includes 250,000 or so distinct CDR3 sequences, around 9.3% detected once. This specimen consisted of whole blood, obtained in connection with sensitization to the hapten diphenylcyclopropenone (DPC). The receptors shown here come from a woman aged 40 to 50 with alopecia areata. Some clones in this sample may be carry-over from other donors' samples.

This clonotype showed up just a few times. V usage is TRBV11-2 and J usage is TRBJ2-7; unclear D gene. V dropped 4 bases and J dropped 3 bases, with 4 bases sitting between them. The CDR3 loop spans 11 amino acids. From germline, CDR1 is SGHAT and CDR2 FQNNGV. The CDR3 DNA reads TGTGCCAGCAGCTCGCACTACGAGCAGTACTTC. Protein product: CASSSHYEQYF.

This clonotype was observed a few times. This rearrangement joins TRBV3-1 to TRBJ1-1; D unclear. V was pared by 7 bases and J by 0 bases, with 18 bases between. The CDR3 is 16 residues long. Germline assignment: CDR1 LGHDT and CDR2 YNNKEL (reference sequence). CDR3 region: CASTPNRELMNTEAFF. DNA of the CDR3: TGTGCCAGCACCCCAAACAGAGAGCTAATGAACACTGAAGCTTTCTTT. Full variable domain (missing parts from reference TRBV3-1 and TRBJ1-1): DTAVSQTPKYLVTQMGNDKSIKCEQNLGHDTMYWYKQDSKKFLKIMFSYNNKELIINETVPNRFSPKSPDKAHLNLHINSLELGDSAVYFCASTPNRELMNTEAFFGQGTRLTVV.

The V gene is TRBV11-2, the J gene TRBJ2-5, with D perhaps TRBD2 (6 bases). Trimming took 1 base from V and 0 from J, leaving 12 bases between them. The CDR3 loop spans 16 amino acids. The V gene's germline CDR1 is SGHAT and CDR2 FQNNGV. CDR3 region: CASSLGGGANQETQYF. DNA for the CDR3: TGTGCCAGCAGCTTAGGGGGCGGGGCAAACCAAGAGACCCAGTACTTC.

The chain is built from TRBV28 and TRBJ1-1; 10 bases map to TRBD1. Germline CDR1 MDHEN, CDR2 SYDVKM. Trimming at V came to 4 bases and at J to 3 bases, leaving 8 bases not matched to a gene. The CDR3 runs 16 residues. CDR3 sequence (DNA): TGTGCCAGCAGTTCCGTGACAGGGGGCTGGGACACTGAAGCTTTCTTT. Its protein product is CASSSVTGGWDTEAFF.

At least ten counts were recorded for this clonotype. The chain recombines TRBV5-1 with TRBJ1-2, with 7 bases aligning to TRBD1. With V trimmed by 1 base and J by 4 bases, 4 bases remained unmatched. Germline lookup yields CDR1 SGHRS and CDR2 YFSETQ. The CDR3 is 14 amino acids. CDR3 region: CASSLTGASYGYTF. The DNA of the CDR3 is TGCGCCAGCAGCTTGACAGGGGCAAGCTATGGCTACACCTTC.

This clonotype has only a few counts. The CDR3 DNA follows: TGTGCCACCAGTGATCCCAGGGAGGGTAATGAAAAACTGTTTTTT. Translated: CATSDPREGNEKLFF. The rearrangement uses TRBV24-1 and TRBJ1-4; maybe TRBD1 (5 bases). The germline V gene encodes CDR1 KGHDR and CDR2 SFDVKD. Deletions cut 3 bases from V and 4 bases from J, with 11 bases between. This CDR3 is 15 amino acids long.

The rearrangement uses TRBV30 and TRBJ2-1, with 9 bases identical to TRBD2. V lost 5 bases and J lost 4; bases outside the gene matches: 3. Germline V gene lookup returns CDR1 GTSNPN and CDR2 SVGIG (reference sequence). The CDR3 sequence is 13 residues long. This chain's CDR3 is CAWEREVYNEQFF. CDR3 bases: TGTGCCTGGGAGCGGGAGGTGTACAATGAGCAGTTCTTC.

The chain links TRBV19 to TRBJ2-6; no firm D call. The CDR3 has 14 amino acids. Germline V lookup: CDR1 LNHDA, CDR2 SQIVND (reference sequence). V was cut by 7 bases and J by 2 bases, with 9 bases left in between. The CDR3 bases are TGTGCCAGTATCCGATCGGCTGGGGCCAACGTCCTGACTTTC. This translates into CASIRSAGANVLTF. The entire variable domain, with the rest obtained from reference TRBV19 and TRBJ2-6, is as follows: DGGITQSPKYLFRKEGQNVTLSCEQNLNHDAMYWYRQDPGQGLRLIYYSQIVNDFQKGDIAEGYSVSREKKESFPLTVTSAQKNPTAFYLCASIRSAGANVLTFGAGSRLTVL.

This clonotype turned up a few times. J is TRBJ2-1 and V is TRBV20-1; D not resolved. V dropped 8 bases and J dropped 6 bases, with 14 bases sitting between them. Germline V gives CDR1 DFQATT, CDR2 SNEGSKA (reference sequence). The CDR3 is 12 amino acids. The CDR3 sequence is CSSHVLGNEQFF. The CDR3 DNA reads as TGCAGTTCCCATGTCCTTGGCAATGAGCAGTTCTTC.

This clonotype was seen more than once but under ten times. V and J are TRBV20-1 and TRBJ1-5; perhaps TRBD1 as D (5 bases). The V gene lost 6 bases and the J gene lost 2 bases, with 14 bases spanning the gap. Germline V gives CDR1 DFQATT, CDR2 SNEGSKA (reference sequence). The CDR3 has 14 residues. CDR3 in amino acids: CSAPPGRGNQPQHF. For the CDR3, the DNA is TGCAGTGCGCCGCCGGGACGAGGCAATCAGCCCCAGCATTTT.

This clonotype was picked up a small number of times. This chain links TRBV29-1 with TRBJ2-3; 10 bases agree with TRBD1. The CDR3 runs to 13 residues. Germline V lookup: CDR1 SQVTM, CDR2 ANQGSEA. V was clipped by 6 bases and J by 5 bases; unmatched bases: 5. CDR3 residues: CSVKGQGKDTQYF. Here the CDR3 DNA reads TGCAGCGTGAAGGGACAGGGGAAAGATACGCAGTATTTT.

A few counts support this clonotype. This chain uses TRBV5-1 with TRBJ1-4, with D possibly TRBD1 on 6 matching bases. The V and J ends lost 0 bases and 11 bases respectively, with 17 bases between them. Germline CDR1 and CDR2: SGHRS and YFSETQ. The CDR3 consists of 15 residues. This chain's CDR3 is CASSLGPGGAKKLFF. DNA of the CDR3: TGCGCCAGCAGCTTGGGGCCCGGGGGGGCGAAGAAACTGTTTTTT. The entire variable domain, with the rest obtained from reference TRBV5-1 and TRBJ1-4, is as follows: KAGVTQTPRYLIKTRGQQVTLSCSPISGHRSVSWYQQTPGQGLQFLFEYFSETQRNKGNFPGRFSGRQFSNSRSEMNVSTLELGDSALYLCASSLGPGGAKKLFFGSGTQLSVL.

This clonotype was seen ten or more times. The genes are TRBV2 and TRBJ1-6, with D unresolved. Germline values: CDR1 SNHLY, CDR2 FYNNEI. The CDR3 sequence is 13 residues long. Trimming took 6 bases from V and 8 from J, leaving 11 bases between them. This chain's CDR3 is CASSPGADSPLHF. Here the CDR3 DNA reads TGTGCCAGCAGCCCCGGTGCCGATTCACCCCTCCACTTT.

Only a few counts were recorded for this clonotype. The chain recombines TRBV7-2 with TRBJ2-5; no clear D. Trimming pared 7 bases from V and 2 bases from J, leaving 14 bases between. Germline CDR1 reads SGHTA; CDR2 reads FQGNSA. The CDR3 totals 14 residues. The CDR3 sequence is CASTAVWFQETQYF. CDR3 in DNA: TGTGCCAGCACCGCGGTTTGGTTTCAAGAGACCCAGTACTTC.